This TCR beta chain was recorded in a study of blood T cells in healthy people across ages. PCR was performed a second time for about 7 to 11 cycles using a sample-barcoded 5' primer and a J-beta primer mix. From the 5' RACE reads, TCRdb called clonotypes with MiXCR, one entry per CDR3 protein. Of roughly 1,500,000 distinct CDR3 sequences listed, about 43% are singletons. Per-sample PBMC isolation yielded at least 6.5 million cells. This CDR3 spans 15 amino acids. Germline-derived CDR1 and CDR2 are MGHDK and SYGVNS. V lost 7 bases, J lost 6 bases, and 9 bases stayed unmatched. This TCR was recovered from a woman younger than 35 in good health. Sequenced sample: blood. The rearrangement uses TRBV25-1 and TRBJ2-1; TRBD2 agrees at 10 bases. CDR3 DNA: TGTGCCAGCATTAAAGCGGGAGGGCCTATCAATGAGCAGTTCTTC. Its translation is CASIKAGGPINEQFF.